The clone carrying this TCR beta chain appeared many times. This CDR3 is built from 16 residues. The V gene's germline CDR1 is SGHTA and CDR2 FQGNSA. V was shortened by 0 bases and J by 4 bases, with 13 bases between the two germline ends. The data were taken from a study of neurological immune-mediated disorders. Time point denoted: longitudinal time-point 2. A total of 2 million PBMCs stored at -80 degrees C provided the unsorted libraries. Sequencing runs each generated in excess of 180 million TCR-beta sequences derived from 15-18 subjects. MiXCR, applied by TCRdb to the 5' RACE reads, yields one record per CDR3 protein. Seen here are some 48,000 distinct CDR3 sequences, approximately 14% observed once, and the top ten hold 4.5%.

The chain uses TRBV7-2 and TRBJ2-1, with D perhaps matching TRBD2 (5 bases). Sequenced input: PBMCs. The sequence derives from a male donor with HTLV-1-associated myelopathy (HAM/TSP). CDR3 DNA sequence: TGTGCCAGCAGCTTAGCGGGCACGAGGGTTTACAATGAGCAGTTCTTC. This translates into CASSLAGTRVYNEQFF.